One sample yielded the 4 T cell receptor beta chains listed below, sequenced in a study of regulatory and conventional T cells in RAG deficiency. Here immunoSEQ multiplex PCR was the method, and the copy in TCRdb shows in-frame clones only, minus some. The table includes some 6,700 clones, approximately 78% detected once. The data also belong to a second study, concerning regulatory T cells. That paper states: Primers: 52 TRBV forward and 13 TRBJ reverse.

The specimen sequenced was CD8+ T cells sorted from blood. The receptors were gathered from a human donor in good health.

The chain employs TRBV9 and TRBJ2-5, with TRBD1 as a possible D gene (6 bases). V was clipped by 2 bases and J by 1 base, with 12 bases between them. Germline V gene sequence: CDR1 SGDLS, CDR2 YYNGEE. The CDR3 runs to 15 residues. The CDR3 coding sequence is TGTGCCAGCAGCGTTGGCAGGGGCTTCCAAGAGACCCAGTACTTC. This encodes CASSVGRGFQETQYF.

This chain links TRBV19 with TRBJ1-4; TRBD1 aligns across 8 bases. V was pared by 5 bases and J by 8 bases, with 16 bases of the junction left unmatched. CDR1 is LNHDA, CDR2 SQIVND, per germline (reference sequence). This CDR3 comprises 17 residues. CDR3 loop: CASSPRTGNRHEEKLFF. CDR3 sequence (DNA): TGTGCCAGTAGTCCGAGGACAGGGAACAGGCATGAAGAAAAACTGTTTTTT.

There are a few counts of this clone. The chain combines TRBV6-5 with TRBJ2-4; D call uncertain. Germline-derived CDR1 and CDR2 are MNHEY and SVGAGI. The CDR3 length is 15 residues. V gave up 2 bases and J gave up 6 bases, with 14 bases separating them. In DNA form, the CDR3 reads TGTGCCAGCAGTTACATTGACGGGTGGAGAAACATTCAGTACTTC. Amino acid sequence: CASSYIDGWRNIQYF.

The chain links TRBV4-2 to TRBJ2-5; D uncertain. V was shortened by 1 base and J by 7 bases, with 13 bases between the two germline ends. This CDR3 is 14 amino acids long. Per germline, CDR1 LGHNA and CDR2 YNFKEQ. This chain's CDR3 is CASSQAAQPGTQYF. DNA for the CDR3: TGTGCCAGCAGCCAAGCCGCTCAACCGGGGACCCAGTACTTC.